The 4 T cell receptor beta chains reported below all come from one sample, sequenced in a study of T-cell reconstitution after alpha-beta-depleted transplantation in children. During its preparation, the TCRbeta library received unique molecular identifiers. TCRdb ran MiXCR on the PCR reads and lists one entry per CDR3 protein. Of 250,000 to 300,000 distinct CDR3 sequences in the sample, about 9.9% were seen once. Sequenced material: peripheral blood, taken 180 days after TCRalphabeta/CD19-depleted stem cell transplant. These receptors all stem from a male patient aged 2 to 10 who had a stem cell transplant for chronic granulomatous disease, so the T cells may come from the graft donor.

V gene TRBV5-4 combines with J gene TRBJ2-3, with 9 nucleotides matching TRBD1. CDR3 size: 15 residues. Losses at the gene ends were 1 base for V and 5 bases for J; bases not matched to a gene: 5. The V gene's germline CDR1 is SGHNT and CDR2 YYREEE (reference sequence). CDR3 residues: CASSLPGQGGDTQYF. DNA for the CDR3: TGTGCCAGCAGCTTGCCGGGACAGGGCGGAGATACGCAGTATTTT.

This clonotype was observed at least ten times. V and J are TRBV27 and TRBJ1-1; D is undetermined. This CDR3 comprises 13 residues. The V end was cut by 3 bases, the J end by 1 base, with 6 bases between. Germline V gene lookup returns CDR1 MNHEY and CDR2 SMNVEV (reference sequence). The CDR3 region is CASSFQQNTEAFF. The DNA of the CDR3 is TGTGCCAGCAGTTTTCAGCAGAACACTGAAGCTTTCTTT.

This clonotype was counted at least ten times. V gene TRBV4-3 combines with J gene TRBJ2-4; D tentatively reads TRBD1 or TRBD2 (6 bases each). Deletions cut 4 bases from V and 0 bases from J, with 19 bases between. Germline values: CDR1 LGHNA, CDR2 YSLEER. This CDR3 has 18 residues. The CDR3 reads CASSPSPPGAGAKNIQYF. The CDR3 DNA reads TGCGCCAGCAGCCCCTCCCCCCCGGGGGCTGGAGCCAAAAACATTCAGTACTTC.

Turning to this clonotype: Just one base apart from a much larger clone, this may be a read error. The V call is TRBV28, the J call TRBJ2-7; 10 bases agree with TRBD2. The CDR3 runs 15 residues. Per germline, CDR1 MDHEN and CDR2 SYDVKM. Trimming at V came to 4 bases and at J to 7 bases, leaving 10 bases not matched to a gene. The CDR3 loop is CASSSGLARLGEQYF. The CDR3 nucleotides read TGTGCCAGCAGTTCGGGACTAGCGCGATTGGGAGAGCAGTACTTC.